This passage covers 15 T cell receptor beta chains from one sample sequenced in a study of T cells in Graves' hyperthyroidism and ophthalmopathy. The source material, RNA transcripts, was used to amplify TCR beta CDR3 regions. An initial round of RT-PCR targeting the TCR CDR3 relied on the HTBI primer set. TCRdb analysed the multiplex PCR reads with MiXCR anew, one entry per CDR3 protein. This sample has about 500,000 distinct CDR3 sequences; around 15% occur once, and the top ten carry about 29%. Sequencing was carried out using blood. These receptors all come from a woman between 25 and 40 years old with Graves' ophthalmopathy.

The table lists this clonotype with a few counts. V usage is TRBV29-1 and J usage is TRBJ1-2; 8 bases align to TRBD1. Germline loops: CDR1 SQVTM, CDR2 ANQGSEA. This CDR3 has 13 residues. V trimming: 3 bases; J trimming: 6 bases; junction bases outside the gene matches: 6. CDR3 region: CSVDLDRVDGYTF. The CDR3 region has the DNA TGCAGCGTTGACCTGGACAGGGTAGATGGCTACACCTTC.

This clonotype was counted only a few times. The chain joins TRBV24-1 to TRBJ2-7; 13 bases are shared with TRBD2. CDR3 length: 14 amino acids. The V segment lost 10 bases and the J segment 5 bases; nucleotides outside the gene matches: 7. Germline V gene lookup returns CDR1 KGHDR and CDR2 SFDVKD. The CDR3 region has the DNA TGTGCCACTCCCTGGACTAGCGGGAGAAACGAGCAGTACTTC. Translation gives CATPWTSGRNEQYF.

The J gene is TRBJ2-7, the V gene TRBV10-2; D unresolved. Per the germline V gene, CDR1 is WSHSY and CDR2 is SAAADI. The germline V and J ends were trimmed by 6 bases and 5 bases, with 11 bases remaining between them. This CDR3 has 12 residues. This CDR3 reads CASRNPRHEQYF. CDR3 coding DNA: TGCGCCAGCAGGAACCCCAGGCACGAGCAGTACTTC.

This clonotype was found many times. CDR3 in DNA: TGTGCCAGCAGCTTAAGCGCAGGGACTGAAAAACTGTTTTTT. It encodes CASSLSAGTEKLFF. This chain joins TRBV7-2 and TRBJ1-4, with D possibly being TRBD1 (5 bases). The CDR3 spans 14 residues. V was clipped by 2 bases and J by 7 bases, with 11 bases between them. CDR1 is SGHTA and CDR2 is FQGNSA in the germline V gene.

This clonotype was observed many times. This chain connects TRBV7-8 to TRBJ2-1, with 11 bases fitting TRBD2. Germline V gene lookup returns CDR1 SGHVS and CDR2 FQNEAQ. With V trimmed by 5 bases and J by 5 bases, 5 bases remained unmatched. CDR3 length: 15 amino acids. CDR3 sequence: CASSHSSGRNNEQFF. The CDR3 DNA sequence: TGTGCCAGCAGCCACTCTAGCGGGAGGAACAATGAGCAGTTCTTC.

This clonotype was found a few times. Here the CDR3 DNA reads TGCAGCGTTGAAAGTATACAGGGGAATCGCTACACCTTC. Protein sequence: CSVESIQGNRYTF. The chain employs TRBV29-1 and TRBJ1-2; the match to TRBD1 covers 7 bases. CDR3 length equals 13 residues. Germline V gene sequence: CDR1 SQVTM, CDR2 ANQGSEA. V shed 2 bases, J shed 9 bases, and the junction held 9 bases outside the gene matches.

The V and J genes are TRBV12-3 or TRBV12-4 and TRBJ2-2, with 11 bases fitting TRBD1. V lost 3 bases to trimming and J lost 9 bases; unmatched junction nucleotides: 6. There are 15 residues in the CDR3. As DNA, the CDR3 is TGTGCCAGCAGTTTCGGGACAGGGGGACGTCGGGAGCTGTTTTTT. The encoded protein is CASSFGTGGRRELFF.

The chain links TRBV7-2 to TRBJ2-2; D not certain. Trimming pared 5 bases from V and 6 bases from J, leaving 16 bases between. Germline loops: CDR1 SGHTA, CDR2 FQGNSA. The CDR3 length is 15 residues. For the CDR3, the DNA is TGTGCCAGCAGCCAACTGGGCCCAACACCCGGGGAGCTGTTTTTT. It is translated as CASSQLGPTPGELFF.

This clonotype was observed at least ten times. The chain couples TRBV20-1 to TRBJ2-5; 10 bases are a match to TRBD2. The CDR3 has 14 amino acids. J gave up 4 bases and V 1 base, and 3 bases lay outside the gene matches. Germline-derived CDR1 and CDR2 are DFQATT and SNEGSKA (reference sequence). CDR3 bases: TGCAGTGCTAGAGGGGTAGCGGGAGGAGAGACCCAGTACTTC. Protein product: CSARGVAGGETQYF.

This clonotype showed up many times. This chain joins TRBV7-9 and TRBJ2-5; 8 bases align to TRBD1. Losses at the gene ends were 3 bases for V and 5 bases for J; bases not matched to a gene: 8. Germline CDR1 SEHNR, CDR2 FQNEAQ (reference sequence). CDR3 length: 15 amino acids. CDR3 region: CASSLDRAPLETQYF. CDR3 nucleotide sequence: TGTGCCAGCAGCTTGGACAGGGCCCCGCTTGAGACCCAGTACTTC.

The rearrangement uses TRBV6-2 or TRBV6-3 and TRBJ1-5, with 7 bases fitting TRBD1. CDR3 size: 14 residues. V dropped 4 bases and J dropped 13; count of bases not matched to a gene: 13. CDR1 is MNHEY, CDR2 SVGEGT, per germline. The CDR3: CASSSQGNSDTQHF. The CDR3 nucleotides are TGTGCCAGCAGTTCACAGGGGAATTCAGATACGCAGCATTTT.

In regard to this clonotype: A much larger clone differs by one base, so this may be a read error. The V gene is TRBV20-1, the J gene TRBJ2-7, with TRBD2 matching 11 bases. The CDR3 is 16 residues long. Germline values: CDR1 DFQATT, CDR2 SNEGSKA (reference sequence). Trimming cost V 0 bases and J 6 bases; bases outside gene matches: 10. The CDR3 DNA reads TGCAGTGCTAGAGACGGAACTAGCGGGAGTCCCGGCGAGCAGTACTTC. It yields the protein CSARDGTSGSPGEQYF.

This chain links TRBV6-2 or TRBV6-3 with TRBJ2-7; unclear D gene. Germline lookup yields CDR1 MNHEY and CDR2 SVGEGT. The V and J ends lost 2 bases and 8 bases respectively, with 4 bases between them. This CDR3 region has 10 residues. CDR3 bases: TGTGCCAGCAGTTACCAGAAGCAGTACTTC. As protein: CASSYQKQYF.

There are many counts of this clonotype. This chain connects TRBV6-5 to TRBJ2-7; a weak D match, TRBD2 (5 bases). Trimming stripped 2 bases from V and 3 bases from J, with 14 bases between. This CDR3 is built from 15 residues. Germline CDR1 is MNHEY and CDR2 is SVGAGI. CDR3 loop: CASSYLRAEVYEQYF. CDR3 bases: TGTGCCAGCAGTTACCTAAGAGCGGAAGTCTACGAGCAGTACTTC.

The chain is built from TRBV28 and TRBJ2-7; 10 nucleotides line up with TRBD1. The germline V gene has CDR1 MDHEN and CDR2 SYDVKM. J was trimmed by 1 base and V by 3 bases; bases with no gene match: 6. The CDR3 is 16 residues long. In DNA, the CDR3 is TGTGCCAGCAGTTTTCAGGCGGGACAGGGGTCCTACGAGCAGTACTTC. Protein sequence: CASSFQAGQGSYEQYF.